These 21 T cell receptor beta chains were all obtained from the same sample, sequenced in a study of blood T cell repertoires in COVID-19. Only in-frame clones appear in the TCRdb table, and some are missing; sequencing was by immunoSEQ multiplex PCR. The profile shows 270,000 or so clones, over 70% of them singletons. The sequenced sample was peripheral blood. The origin of the receptors is a human donor in a cohort sampled during active COVID-19.

This clone was picked up a small number of times. The rearrangement uses TRBV6-5 and TRBJ1-5, with D perhaps matching TRBD1 (5 bases). CDR1 and CDR2 from the germline V gene are MNHEY and SVGAGI. The V end lost 0 bases, the J end lost 11 bases, and 17 bases lay between the germline ends. This CDR3 spans 15 amino acids. CDR3 sequence reads: CASSYSRMGPQAQHF. CDR3 sequence (DNA): TGTGCCAGCAGTTACTCGCGGATGGGGCCTCAAGCCCAGCATTTT.

This clone has a handful of counts. This rearrangement joins TRBV7-9 to TRBJ1-4; 9 bases line up with TRBD1. This CDR3 contains 14 residues. J was trimmed by 4 bases and V by 4 bases; bases with no gene match: 1. Germline V lookup: CDR1 SEHNR, CDR2 FQNEAQ (reference sequence). CDR3 nucleotides: TGTGCCAGCAGCTGGACAGGGGTTAATGAAAAACTGTTTTTT. It specifies CASSWTGVNEKLFF.

This sequence joins TRBV14 and TRBJ2-2, with TRBD2 as a possible D gene (5 bases). Trimming shortened V by 1 base and J by 7 bases, and 13 bases separated the two germline ends. Germline CDR1 is SGHDN and CDR2 is FVKESK. The CDR3 extends over 15 amino acids. The chain's CDR3 is CASSQVSSSGGELFF. Written as DNA, the CDR3 is TGTGCCAGCAGCCAAGTTTCTAGCTCGGGCGGGGAGCTGTTTTTT. Drawing the rest from reference TRBV14 and TRBJ2-2, the complete variable domain is EAGVTQFPSHSVIEKGQTVTLRCDPISGHDNLYWYRRVMGKEIKFLLHFVKESKQDESGMPNNRFLAERTGGTYSTLKVQPAELEDSGVYFCASSQVSSSGGELFFGEGSRLTVL.

This sequence joins TRBV11-2 and TRBJ1-1; 9 nucleotides match TRBD1. Losses at the gene ends were 6 bases for V and 5 bases for J; bases not matched to a gene: 10. CDR3 length equals 15 residues. Looked up from germline, CDR1 is SGHAT and CDR2 is FQNNGV. Here the CDR3 DNA reads TGTGCCAGCAGAACAGGGGGCATAATAAAGACTGAAGCTTTCTTT. Its protein is CASRTGGIIKTEAFF.

The rearrangement uses TRBV28 and TRBJ2-3; D possibly corresponds to TRBD2 (7 bases). The CDR3 is made up of 15 amino acids. V was pared by 7 bases and J by 0 bases, with 14 bases between. In germline, CDR1 is MDHEN, CDR2 SYDVKM. CDR3 sequence (DNA): TGTGCCAGCACCATAGGGGGGGCCAGCACAGATACGCAGTATTTT. It encodes CASTIGGASTDTQYF.

The genes are TRBV5-1 and TRBJ2-3; 8 positions agree with TRBD1. The CDR3 runs to 13 residues. Germline CDR1 is SGHRS and CDR2 is YFSETQ. V shed 6 bases and J 4 bases; nucleotides not matched to a gene: 4. CDR3 nucleotides: TGCGCCAGCAAGCAGGGGGCAGCAGATACGCAGTATTTT. Its protein product is CASKQGAADTQYF. Full variable domain (remainder filled in from reference TRBV5-1 and TRBJ2-3): KAGVTQTPRYLIKTRGQQVTLSCSPISGHRSVSWYQQTPGQGLQFLFEYFSETQRNKGNFPGRFSGRQFSNSRSEMNVSTLELGDSALYLCASKQGAADTQYFGPGTRLTVL.

The chain joins TRBV18 to TRBJ2-5, with 7 bases lining up with TRBD1. The CDR3 covers 13 residues. Germline V gene data show CDR1 as KGHSH and CDR2 as LQKENI. The V segment lost 5 bases and the J segment 6 bases; nucleotides outside the gene matches: 6. Here the CDR3 reads CASSSDRVKTQYF. CDR3 nucleotide sequence: TGTGCCAGCTCATCAGACAGGGTCAAGACCCAGTACTTC.

The chain joins TRBV6-2 or TRBV6-3 to TRBJ2-7; possibly TRBD1 for D (5 bases). This CDR3 has 15 residues. Germline values: CDR1 MNHEY, CDR2 SVGEGT. With 2 bases removed from V and 5 bases from J, the gap between germline ends came to 16 bases. The CDR3 coding sequence is TGTGCCAGCAGTTACCCCCCGACCAGCAGGGACGAGCAGTACTTC. This encodes CASSYPPTSRDEQYF.

The rearrangement links TRBV7-2 to TRBJ2-1; 11 nucleotides align to TRBD1. Germline loops: CDR1 SGHTA, CDR2 FQGNSA. The CDR3 covers 16 residues. Trimming removed 5 bases from V and 10 bases from J; junction bases left unmatched: 13. CDR3: CASSLSGTGGQQEQFF. The CDR3 DNA reads as TGTGCCAGCAGCCTTTCCGGGACAGGGGGTCAACAGGAGCAGTTCTTC.

The rearrangement links TRBV7-8 to TRBJ2-7, with TRBD2 identical over 8 bases. CDR3 size: 17 residues. With 5 bases clipped from V and 0 bases from J, the junction kept 12 bases outside the gene matches. Germline CDR1 reads SGHVS; CDR2 reads FQNEAQ. This CDR3 is CASSLGPSGRGSYEQYF. CDR3 in DNA: TGTGCCAGCAGCCTGGGTCCTAGCGGGCGGGGCTCCTACGAGCAGTACTTC.

V usage is TRBV7-9 and J usage is TRBJ2-1; 7 bases line up with TRBD2. V shed 5 bases and J 2 bases; nucleotides not matched to a gene: 9. CDR1 SEHNR and CDR2 FQNEAQ come from the germline V gene (reference sequence). The CDR3 runs to 16 residues. CDR3 in amino acids: CASSKPPAGPYNEQFF. CDR3 DNA sequence: TGTGCCAGCAGCAAGCCCCCAGCGGGGCCCTACAATGAGCAGTTCTTC.

The V gene is TRBV2, the J gene TRBJ1-2; 9 bases are a match to TRBD1. The CDR3 loop spans 13 amino acids. The trim removed 7 bases at V and 5 bases at J, leaving 5 bases unmatched. The germline V gene has CDR1 SNHLY and CDR2 FYNNEI. The CDR3 DNA sequence: TGTGCCAGCATGCGAGGGACAGGGTATGGCTACACCTTC. Amino acid sequence: CASMRGTGYGYTF.

J is TRBJ2-3 and V is TRBV7-2, with D possibly matching TRBD2 (6 bases). With 1 base removed from V and 1 base from J, the gap between germline ends came to 18 bases. Looked up from germline, CDR1 is SGHTA and CDR2 is FQGNSA. This CDR3 has 18 amino acids. CDR3 nucleotide sequence: TGTGCCAGCAGCTTAGGGAGGGAACTAGTCCTACGCACAGATACGCAGTATTTT. As protein: CASSLGRELVLRTDTQYF.

J is TRBJ1-2 and V is TRBV5-6; 7 bases line up with TRBD1. The CDR3 covers 13 residues. The V segment lost 5 bases and the J segment 4 bases; nucleotides outside the gene matches: 5. Looked up from germline, CDR1 is SGHDT and CDR2 is YYEEEE. The CDR3 coding sequence is TGTGCCAGCAGATGGACAGGAGGCTATGGCTACACCTTC. Amino acids: CASRWTGGYGYTF.

The chain recombines TRBV11-2 with TRBJ1-2, with 7 bases lining up with TRBD1. Trimming removed 4 bases from V and 0 bases from J; junction bases left unmatched: 11. The CDR3 covers 17 residues. Germline values: CDR1 SGHAT, CDR2 FQNNGV. CDR3 protein: CASSSPQDRPANYGYTF. The CDR3 nucleotides read TGTGCCAGCAGCTCACCCCAGGACAGGCCGGCTAACTATGGCTACACCTTC.

The CDR3 loop reads CASKTPRQNSNQPQHF. In DNA form, the CDR3 reads TGTGCCAGCAAGACCCCTCGACAAAATAGCAATCAGCCCCAGCATTTT. The J gene is TRBJ1-5, the V gene TRBV28; D is uncertain. The V gene's germline CDR1 is MDHEN and CDR2 SYDVKM. The V end lost 7 bases, the J end lost 0 bases, and 16 bases lay between the germline ends. The CDR3 extends over 16 amino acids.

The chain recombines TRBV4-3 with TRBJ2-7, with D tentatively TRBD2 (5 bases). V dropped 0 bases and J dropped 4 bases, with 10 bases sitting between them. Germline CDR1 is LGHNA and CDR2 is YSLEER. This CDR3 contains 14 residues. CDR3 loop: CASSQDLGGYEQYF. The CDR3 DNA sequence: TGCGCCAGCAGCCAAGATCTTGGAGGTTACGAGCAGTACTTC.

This clone showed up just once. The chain recombines TRBV3-1 (or the pseudogene TRBV3-2) with TRBJ1-2; D might be TRBD1 (6 bases). The germline CDR1 and CDR2 sequences are LGHDT and YNNKEL (reference sequence). V dropped 4 bases and J dropped 7 bases, with 19 bases sitting between them. This CDR3 is 15 amino acids long. The CDR3 sequence is CASSPTGSPIGGYTF. DNA for the CDR3: TGTGCCAGCAGCCCGACAGGTTCCCCCATCGGTGGCTACACCTTC.

The chain carries TRBV18 and TRBJ2-7, with D uncertain. Germline V gene lookup returns CDR1 KGHSH and CDR2 LQKENI. V was cut by 1 base and J by 0 bases, with 13 bases left in between. The CDR3 covers 16 residues. The CDR3 protein is CASSPLASESSYEQYF. The CDR3 region has the DNA TGTGCCAGCTCACCACTGGCAAGCGAGAGCTCCTACGAGCAGTACTTC.

The chain recombines TRBV13 with TRBJ1-2; TRBD1 matches 8 bases. The junction had 4 bases not matched to a gene; V was cut back by 3 bases and J by 4 bases. The CDR3 contains 14 residues. The germline V gene encodes CDR1 PRHDT and CDR2 FYEKMQ (reference sequence). CDR3 nucleotides: TGTGCCAGCAGCTTCCGGACAGGGACCTATGGCTACACCTTC. Translation gives CASSFRTGTYGYTF.

The chain links TRBV11-2 to TRBJ2-1, with D uncertain. Trimming left V 1 base short and J 0 bases short, with 7 bases between. Germline V gene lookup returns CDR1 SGHAT and CDR2 FQNNGV. The CDR3 contains 15 residues. In DNA, the CDR3 is TGTGCCAGCAGCTTAGGACTGAGCTCCTACAATGAGCAGTTCTTC. It encodes CASSLGLSSYNEQFF.